One sample yielded the 19 T cell receptor beta chains listed below, sequenced in a study of control samples from healthy donors and cancer patients. TCRdb's copy holds only in-frame clones and misses some; the assay was immunoSEQ multiplex PCR. The data hold 80,000 to 100,000 clones, with about 90% observed a single time. The sample comprised blood. Every receptor here comes from a man aged 25 to 40 in good health.

The chain uses TRBV11-3 and TRBJ1-4; D perhaps matches TRBD1 (5 bases). CDR3 length: 15 residues. The V and J ends lost 5 bases and 0 bases respectively, with 10 bases between them. Looked up from germline, CDR1 is SGHNT and CDR2 is YENEEA. The CDR3 protein is CASSEDSATNEKLFF. The DNA of the CDR3 is TGTGCCAGCAGCGAAGACAGTGCAACTAATGAAAAACTGTTTTTT.

This sequence joins TRBV28 and TRBJ1-5; 10 nucleotides align to TRBD1. J gave up 3 bases and V 3 bases, and 5 bases lay outside the gene matches. The CDR3 spans 16 residues. CDR1 and CDR2 (germline): MDHEN, SYDVKM. The CDR3: CASSFYGTGANQPQHF. The CDR3 coding sequence is TGTGCCAGCAGTTTTTATGGGACAGGGGCCAATCAGCCCCAGCATTTT. Together with reference TRBV28 and TRBJ1-5, the CDR3 gives the full variable domain: DVKVTQSSRYLVKRTGEKVFLECVQDMDHENMFWYRQDPGLGLRLIYFSYDVKMKEKGDIPEGYSVSREKKERFSLILESASTNQTSMYLCASSFYGTGANQPQHFGDGTRLSIL.

V gene TRBV24-1 combines with J gene TRBJ1-2; possible D gene TRBD1, 6 bases. Looked up from germline, CDR1 is KGHDR and CDR2 is SFDVKD. Trimming removed 7 bases at V and 2 bases at J, with 13 bases between. CDR3 length: 14 amino acids. The CDR3 here is CATSRGQFNYGYTF. The CDR3 DNA sequence: TGTGCCACCAGCCGTGGACAGTTCAACTATGGCTACACCTTC.

The rearrangement links TRBV27 to TRBJ2-1, with TRBD1 matching 7 bases. The CDR3 contains 13 residues. Per the germline V gene, CDR1 is MNHEY and CDR2 is SMNVEV (reference sequence). The V and J ends lost 2 bases and 10 bases, in that order; junction bases with no gene match: 5. The CDR3 nucleotides are TGTGCCAGCAGTTTAGGACAGGAATGGGAGCAGTTCTTC. The encoded protein is CASSLGQEWEQFF.

This CDR3 is CASSPYSGRSSYEQYF. Written as DNA, the CDR3 is TGTGCCAGCAGTCCATATAGCGGGAGGTCCTCCTACGAGCAGTACTTC. V gene TRBV28 combines with J gene TRBJ2-7; 10 positions agree with TRBD2. J was trimmed by 0 bases and V by 5 bases; bases with no gene match: 7. Germline V gene sequence: CDR1 MDHEN, CDR2 SYDVKM. The CDR3 totals 16 residues.

Regarding this clone: Other DNA sequences from this sample encode an identical CDR3 as well. V usage is TRBV6-1 and J usage is TRBJ2-7, with 14 nucleotides matching TRBD2. CDR3 length equals 16 residues. J gave up 2 bases and V 1 base, and 1 base lay outside the gene matches. Germline V CDR1 and CDR2: MNHNS, SASEGT. CDR3 coding DNA: TGTGCCAGCAGTGAAGGACTAGCGGGAGGGCCCTACGAGCAGTACTTC. This encodes CASSEGLAGGPYEQYF.

The chain is built from TRBV11-2 and TRBJ2-1; D tentatively fits TRBD1 or TRBD2 (7 bases each). CDR1 and CDR2 (germline): SGHAT, FQNNGV. The V and J ends lost 2 bases and 4 bases respectively, with 15 bases between them. The CDR3 is made up of 16 amino acids. CDR3 nucleotides: TGTGCCAGCAGCTTACTCCCAGGGGGAGGGTACAATGAGCAGTTCTTC. As protein: CASSLLPGGGYNEQFF.

The chain combines TRBV24-1 with TRBJ2-2; D not resolved. Trimming left V 5 bases short and J 6 bases short, with 9 bases between. Germline-derived CDR1 and CDR2 are KGHDR and SFDVKD. This CDR3 spans 13 amino acids. In DNA, the CDR3 is TGTGCCACCAGTGGCCATGGCGCCGGGGAGCTGTTTTTT. Amino acid sequence: CATSGHGAGELFF.

The chain is built from TRBV27 and TRBJ2-5; possibly TRBD1 or TRBD2 for D (5 bases each). This CDR3 comprises 15 residues. CDR1 is MNHEY, CDR2 SMNVEV, per germline (reference sequence). V lost 6 bases, J lost 3 bases, and 17 bases lay in between. The CDR3 sequence is CASRLFRDVEETQYF. For the CDR3, the DNA is TGTGCCAGCAGACTATTCCGGGACGTTGAAGAGACCCAGTACTTC.

The V call is TRBV6-5, the J call TRBJ1-2; TRBD1 aligns across 10 bases. The germline V gene has CDR1 MNHEY and CDR2 SVGAGI. The V and J ends lost 7 bases and 6 bases, in that order; junction bases with no gene match: 5. The CDR3 totals 13 residues. The CDR3 bases are TGTGCCAGCAACCCGACAGGGGGCGATGGCTACACCTTC. As protein: CASNPTGGDGYTF.

V and J are TRBV6-5 and TRBJ1-1, with a tentative D call TRBD1 (5 bases). Between the trimmed V and J ends, which lost 7 bases and 2 bases, there was a span of 14 bases. Looked up from germline, CDR1 is MNHEY and CDR2 is SVGAGI. The CDR3 extends over 14 amino acids. The CDR3 region is CASTGGTVNTEAFF. The CDR3, as DNA: TGTGCCAGCACCGGGGGTACTGTAAACACTGAAGCTTTCTTT.

The chain couples TRBV28 to TRBJ1-1; D is unresolved. Germline CDR1 MDHEN, CDR2 SYDVKM. The CDR3 sequence is 14 residues long. V lost 3 bases to trimming and J lost 2 bases, with 10 bases between them. The CDR3 DNA follows: TGTGCCAGCAGTTTTTATGGTGGAAACACTGAAGCTTTCTTT. Translated: CASSFYGGNTEAFF.

The chain employs TRBV7-2 and TRBJ2-7; D gene ambiguous. Germline loops: CDR1 SGHTA, CDR2 FQGNSA. CDR3 size: 15 residues. V was pared by 3 bases and J by 0 bases, with 12 bases between. CDR3 DNA sequence: TGTGCCAGCAGCTTGGGCTATACGAGCTCCTACGAGCAGTACTTC. It encodes CASSLGYTSSYEQYF.

This clone was observed a few times. The V call is TRBV4-1, the J call TRBJ2-7; D ambiguous. The length of the CDR3 is 12 residues. Germline-derived CDR1 and CDR2 are MGHRA and YSYEKL. V was clipped by 2 bases and J by 4 bases, with 6 bases between them. The CDR3 region is CASSQSGYEQYF. The CDR3 bases are TGCGCCAGCAGCCAATCTGGTTACGAGCAGTACTTC.

The gene calls are TRBV18 and TRBJ2-3; the match to TRBD2 covers 10 bases. Germline trimming cut 3 bases from V and 1 base from J; bases unmatched to any gene: 1. This CDR3 has 15 amino acids. CDR1 KGHSH and CDR2 LQKENI come from the germline V gene. The CDR3 DNA is TGTGCCAGCTCACCCGGGACTAGCGGCACAGATACGCAGTATTTT. Amino acid sequence: CASSPGTSGTDTQYF.

The V and J genes are TRBV24-1 and TRBJ2-3; 7 nucleotides align to TRBD2. The CDR3 consists of 19 residues. Germline CDR1 reads KGHDR; CDR2 reads SFDVKD. The trim removed 5 bases at V and 0 bases at J, leaving 16 bases unmatched. CDR3 nucleotide sequence: TGTGCCACCAGTGTCTTTTCGGAGAGCGGGACGATTAGCACAGATACGCAGTATTTT. Translating it yields CATSVFSESGTISTDTQYF.

The chain employs TRBV12-3 or TRBV12-4 and TRBJ2-5; no reliable D call. V was cut by 4 bases and J by 7 bases, with 4 bases left in between. The CDR3 extends over 10 amino acids. The CDR3 nucleotides read TGTGCCAGCAGTTCGGGGACCCAGTACTTC. The encoded protein is CASSSGTQYF.

The chain joins TRBV12-3 or TRBV12-4 to TRBJ2-2; 8 positions agree with TRBD1. V dropped 10 bases and J dropped 3; count of bases not matched to a gene: 4. CDR3 length equals 13 residues. CDR3 bases: TGTGCCATAGGGGACAGGTACACCGGGGAGCTGTTTTTT. It encodes CAIGDRYTGELFF.

The rearrangement links TRBV5-1 to TRBJ1-1; tentative D call: TRBD1 (5 bases). CDR3 length: 13 residues. Germline CDR1 and CDR2: SGHRS and YFSETQ. The germline V and J ends were trimmed by 7 bases and 3 bases, with 13 bases remaining between them. The chain's CDR3 is CASRPEGYTEAFF. CDR3 DNA: TGCGCCAGCCGCCCTGAGGGGTACACTGAAGCTTTCTTT. Based on the CDR3 plus reference TRBV5-1 and TRBJ1-1, the full variable domain is KAGVTQTPRYLIKTRGQQVTLSCSPISGHRSVSWYQQTPGQGLQFLFEYFSETQRNKGNFPGRFSGRQFSNSRSEMNVSTLELGDSALYLCASRPEGYTEAFFGQGTRLTVV.